These T cell receptor beta chains were read from a single sample in a study of breast tumors, draining lymph nodes, adjacent tissues. MiXCR, applied by TCRdb to the multiplex PCR reads, yields one record per CDR3 protein. The data show 85,000 to 120,000 distinct CDR3 sequences, with 30% seen just once and around 5.9% held by the top ten. Sequenced material: axillary lymph node tissue. These receptors originate from a female donor with breast cancer. Some clones in this sample may be carry-over from other donors' samples. Each CDR3 is given with its conserved first and last residue. A D gene is named only where the DNA matches it firmly. A clone size is listed for some rows: how often the clone was seen (once, few, many), or a class if it is expanded.

>many|.|16|TRBV20-1|TRBJ1-5
TGCAGTGCTAGGGGTAGAGGGGATAGGCCGAATCAGCCCCAGCATTTT
CSARGRGDRPNQPQHF
>many|.|14|TRBV6-2/TRBV6-3|TRBJ2-7
TGTGCCAGCAGACCCAACGGCTTAGCGTCCGAGCAGTACTTC
CASRPNGLASEQYF
>.|.|14|TRBV19|TRBJ2-7
TGTGCCAGTAGTAACGGGGTTCGTTCCTACGAGCAGTACTTC
CASSNGVRSYEQYF
>many|.|14|TRBV19|TRBJ2-2
TGTGCCAGTAGTACGGGACGGGACACCGGGGAGCTGTTTTTT
CASSTGRDTGELFF
>.|TRBD2|18|TRBV5-1|TRBJ2-1
TGCGCCAGCAGCATAGGGACTAGCGGGAGTGGAACGTCACGTGAGCAGTTCTTC
CASSIGTSGSGTSREQFF
>.|TRBD1|14|TRBV12-3/TRBV12-4|TRBJ2-7
TGTGCCAGCAGTTTCGCAGGGGGCTCCTACGAGCAGTACTTC
CASSFAGGSYEQYF
>many|.|13|TRBV14|TRBJ2-7
TGTGCCAGCAGATTTAGGGGCTCCTACGAGCAGTACTTC
CASRFRGSYEQYF
>many|.|14|TRBV20-1|TRBJ1-2
TGCAGTGCTAGGGGCAGGGGAAGGTGGTATGGCTACACCTTC
CSARGRGRWYGYTF
>many|.|13|TRBV20-1|TRBJ1-4
TGCAGTGCGCCGGAAGGTACTAATGAAAAACTGTTTTTT
CSAPEGTNEKLFF
>many|TRBD1|13|TRBV20-1|TRBJ2-5
TGCAGTGCAGCCGGACAGGGAGTGTGGACCCAGTACTTC
CSAAGQGVWTQYF
>.|.|15|TRBV5-1|TRBJ1-2
TGCGCCAGCAGCTCAAGTTCGGGGTTACGCGGTGGCTACACCTTC
CASSSSSGLRGGYTF
>many|.|15|TRBV27|TRBJ2-2
TGTGCCAGCAGTTCCCGGCTTAAAGGCTCCGGGGAGCTGTTTTTT
CASSSRLKGSGELFF
>many|.|19|TRBV19|TRBJ2-1
TGTGCCAGTAGTATCGCCAGAATAGGAGTCATATCCTCCTACAATGAGCAGTTCTTC
CASSIARIGVISSYNEQFF